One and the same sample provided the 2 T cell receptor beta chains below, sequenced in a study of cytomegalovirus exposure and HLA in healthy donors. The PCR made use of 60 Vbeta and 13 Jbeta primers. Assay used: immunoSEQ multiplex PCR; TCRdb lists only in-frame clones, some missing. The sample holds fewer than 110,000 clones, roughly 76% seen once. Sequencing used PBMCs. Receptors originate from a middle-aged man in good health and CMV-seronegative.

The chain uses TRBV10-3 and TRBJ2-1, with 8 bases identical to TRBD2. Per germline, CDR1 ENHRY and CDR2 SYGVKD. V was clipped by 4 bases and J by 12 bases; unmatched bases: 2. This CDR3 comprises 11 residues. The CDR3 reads CAISGAGGQFF. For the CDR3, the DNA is TGTGCCATCAGTGGCGCGGGGGGGCAGTTCTTC.

The CDR3 region has the DNA TGTGCCAGCAGCGCCGGGACAGGGTCCCTTCGGCCCCAGCATTTT. Amino acid sequence: CASSAGTGSLRPQHF. V gene TRBV7-2 combines with J gene TRBJ1-5; 9 bases line up with TRBD1. The trim removed 5 bases at V and 9 bases at J, leaving 11 bases unmatched. Germline CDR1 is SGHTA and CDR2 is FQGNSA. The length of the CDR3 is 15 residues.